The 5 T cell receptor beta chains given below trace back to one sample, sequenced in a study of identifying expanded T cells in peripheral blood. The data were produced by immunoSEQ multiplex PCR, yet TCRdb's version contains in-frame clones alone and is incomplete. The repertoire holds 85,000 to 100,000 clones, with more than 70% as singletons. Specimen: blood. The receptors come from a person aged 18 to 75 in good health.

The J gene is TRBJ1-4, the V gene TRBV6-1, with TRBD1 as a possible D gene (5 bases). The germline V gene encodes CDR1 MNHNS and CDR2 SASEGT. The germline V and J ends were trimmed by 6 bases and 5 bases, with 7 bases remaining between them. This CDR3 is 12 amino acids long. The CDR3 bases are TGTGCCAGCAGCAGGGTAAATGAAAAACTGTTTTTT. Its protein product is CASSRVNEKLFF.

The chain has TRBV7-3 and TRBJ2-1, with 9 bases that match TRBD2. Germline V CDR1 and CDR2: SGHTA, FQGTGA. Trimming removed 4 bases from V and 9 bases from J; junction bases left unmatched: 10. This CDR3 contains 15 residues. CDR3 sequence: CASSSSGGPLGEQFF. The CDR3 coding sequence is TGTGCCAGCAGCTCGAGCGGGGGGCCCCTCGGTGAGCAGTTCTTC.

The rearrangement links TRBV29-1 to TRBJ1-6; 8 bases are a match to TRBD1. Germline V gene data show CDR1 as SQVTM and CDR2 as ANQGSEA. The CDR3 runs to 13 residues. V trimming: 6 bases; J trimming: 8 bases; junction bases outside the gene matches: 6. The CDR3 coding sequence is TGCAGCGTCAGGACAGGGAGCCATTCACCCCTCCACTTT. This gives the protein CSVRTGSHSPLHF.

As to this clone: Sequence at one end of the junction differs from germline and may be a read error. The chain couples TRBV30 to TRBJ1-2, with D maybe TRBD1 (5 bases). This CDR3 has 12 residues. Germline assignment: CDR1 GTSNPN and CDR2 SVGIG (reference sequence). CDR3 DNA: TGTGCCTGGAGTGTACAGGCCCCCACCTTAAACTTC. Protein sequence: CAWSVQAPTLNF. The full variable domain, its missing parts supplied by reference TRBV30 and TRBJ1-2, is SQTIHQWPATLVQPVGSPLSLECTVEGTSNPNLYWYRQAAGRGLQLLFYSVGIGQISSEVPQNLSASRPQDRQFILSSKKLLLSDSGFYLCAWSVQAPTLNFGSGTRLTVV.

CDR3 sequence (DNA): TGTGCCAGTAGTACCGCAAACCGGGACATTAACGAGCAGTACTTC. As protein: CASSTANRDINEQYF. The genes are TRBV19 and TRBJ2-7, with D perhaps TRBD1 (6 bases). Germline V gene sequence: CDR1 LNHDA, CDR2 SQIVND (reference sequence). Trimming stripped 4 bases from V and 5 bases from J, with 18 bases between. This CDR3 is built from 15 residues.